The sequence of this T cell receptor beta chain was determined in a study of T-cell memory formation after mild COVID-19. For the study at large: TCR clusters largely stayed donor specific.

One entry per CDR3 protein, called by TCRdb with MiXCR from the 5' RACE reads. The profile shows roughly 250,000 distinct CDR3 sequences, around 15% of them singletons. This clonotype has just a few counts. The V end was cut by 4 bases, the J end by 2 bases, with 11 bases between. The CDR3 sequence is 14 residues long. Germline lookup yields CDR1 SGHRS and CDR2 YFSETQ. The V gene is TRBV5-1, the J gene TRBJ2-3, with D unclear. Sequencing input: PBMCs or a T cell subset sorted from them (not recorded which). This receptor was identified in a man aged 18 to 30 who had mild COVID-19 (a few samples of this study predate the infection). Cell type and time point are not known. The CDR3 DNA reads as TGCGCCAGCAGCCTATACCGGAACACAGATACGCAGTATTTT. Translation: CASSLYRNTDTQYF.